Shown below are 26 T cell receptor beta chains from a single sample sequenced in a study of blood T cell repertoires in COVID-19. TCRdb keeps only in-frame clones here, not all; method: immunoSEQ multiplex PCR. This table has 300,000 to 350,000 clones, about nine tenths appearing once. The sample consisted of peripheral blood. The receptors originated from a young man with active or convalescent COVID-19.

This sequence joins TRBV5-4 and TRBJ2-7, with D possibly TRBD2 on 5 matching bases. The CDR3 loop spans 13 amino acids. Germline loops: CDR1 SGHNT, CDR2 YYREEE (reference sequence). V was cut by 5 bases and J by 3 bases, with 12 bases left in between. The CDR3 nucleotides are TGTGCCAGCAGTTTACGGGGTCTCTACGAGCAGTACTTC. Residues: CASSLRGLYEQYF.

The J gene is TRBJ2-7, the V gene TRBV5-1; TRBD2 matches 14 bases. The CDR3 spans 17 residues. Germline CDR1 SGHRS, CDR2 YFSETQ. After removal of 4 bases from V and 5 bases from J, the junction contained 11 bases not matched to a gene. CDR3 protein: CASSPSTSGRAGDEQYF. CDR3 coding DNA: TGCGCCAGCAGCCCATCGACTAGCGGGAGGGCGGGGGACGAGCAGTACTTC.

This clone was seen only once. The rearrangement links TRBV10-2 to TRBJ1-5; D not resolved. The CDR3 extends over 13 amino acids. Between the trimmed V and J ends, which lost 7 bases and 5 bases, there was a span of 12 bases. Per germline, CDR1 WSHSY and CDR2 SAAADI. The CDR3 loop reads CASKPQRDQPQHF. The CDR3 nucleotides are TGCGCCAGCAAACCCCAAAGAGATCAGCCCCAGCATTTT.

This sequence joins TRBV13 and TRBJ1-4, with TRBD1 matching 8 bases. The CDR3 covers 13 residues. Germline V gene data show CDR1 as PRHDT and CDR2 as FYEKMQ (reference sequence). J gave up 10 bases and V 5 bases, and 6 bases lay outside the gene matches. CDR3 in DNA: TGTGCCAGCAGCCCAGGACAGGGAGGAAAACTGTTTTTT. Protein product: CASSPGQGGKLFF.

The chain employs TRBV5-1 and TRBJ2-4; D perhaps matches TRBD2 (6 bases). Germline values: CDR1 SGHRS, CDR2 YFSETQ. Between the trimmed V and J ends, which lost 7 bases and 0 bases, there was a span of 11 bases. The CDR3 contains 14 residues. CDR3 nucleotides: TGCGCCAGCTCATTAGCGGTAGCCAAAAACATTCAGTACTTC. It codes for CASSLAVAKNIQYF. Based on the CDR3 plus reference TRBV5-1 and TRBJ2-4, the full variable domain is KAGVTQTPRYLIKTRGQQVTLSCSPISGHRSVSWYQQTPGQGLQFLFEYFSETQRNKGNFPGRFSGRQFSNSRSEMNVSTLELGDSALYLCASSLAVAKNIQYFGAGTRLSVL.

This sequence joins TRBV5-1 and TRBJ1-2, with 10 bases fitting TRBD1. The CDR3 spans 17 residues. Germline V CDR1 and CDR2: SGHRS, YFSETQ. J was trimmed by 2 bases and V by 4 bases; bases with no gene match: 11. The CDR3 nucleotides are TGCGCCAGCAGCCCCCTCCCGCGGACAGGGGGAAACTATGGCTACACCTTC. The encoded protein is CASSPLPRTGGNYGYTF.

The DNA of the CDR3 is TGTGCCAGCAGTGACCGGACTAGCGGGGGGTCCCTAGGTGAGCAGTTCTTC. Amino acids: CASSDRTSGGSLGEQFF. This chain joins TRBV6-2 or TRBV6-3 and TRBJ2-1, with 14 bases identical to TRBD2. From germline, CDR1 is MNHEY and CDR2 SVGEGT. The CDR3 extends over 17 amino acids. Trimming took 5 bases from V and 9 from J; bases not matched to a gene: 12.

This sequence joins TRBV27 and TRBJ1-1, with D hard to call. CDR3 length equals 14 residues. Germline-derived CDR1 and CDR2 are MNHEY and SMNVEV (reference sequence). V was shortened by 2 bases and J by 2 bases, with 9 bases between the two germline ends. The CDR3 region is CASSLGLSNTEAFF. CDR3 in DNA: TGTGCCAGCAGTTTAGGGCTCTCTAACACTGAAGCTTTCTTT.

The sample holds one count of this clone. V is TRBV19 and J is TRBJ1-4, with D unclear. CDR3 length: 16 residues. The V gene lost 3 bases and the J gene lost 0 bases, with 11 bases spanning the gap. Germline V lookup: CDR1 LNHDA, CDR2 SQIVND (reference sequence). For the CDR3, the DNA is TGTGCCAGTAGTATCTTTGTCGGTGCAACTAATGAAAAACTGTTTTTT. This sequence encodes CASSIFVGATNEKLFF.

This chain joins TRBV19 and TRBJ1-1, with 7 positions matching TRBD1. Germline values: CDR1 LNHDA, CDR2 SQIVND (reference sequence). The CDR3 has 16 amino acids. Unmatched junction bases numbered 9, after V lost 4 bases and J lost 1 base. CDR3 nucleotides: TGTGCCAGTAGTACCGGTGGGAGACAGGGGAACACTGAAGCTTTCTTT. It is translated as CASSTGGRQGNTEAFF.

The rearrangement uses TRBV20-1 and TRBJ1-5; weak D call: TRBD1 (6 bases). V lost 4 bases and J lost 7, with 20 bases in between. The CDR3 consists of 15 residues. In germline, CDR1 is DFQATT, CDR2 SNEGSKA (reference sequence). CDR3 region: CSATETGKESQPQHF. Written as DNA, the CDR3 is TGCAGTGCTACTGAGACAGGCAAAGAGTCGCAGCCCCAGCATTTT.

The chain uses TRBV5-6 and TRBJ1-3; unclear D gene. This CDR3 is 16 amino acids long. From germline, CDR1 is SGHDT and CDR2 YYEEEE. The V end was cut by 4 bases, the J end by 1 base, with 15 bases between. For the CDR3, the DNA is TGTGCCAGCAGCCTTACAATTCGGGGTTCTGGAAACACCATATATTTT. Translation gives CASSLTIRGSGNTIYF. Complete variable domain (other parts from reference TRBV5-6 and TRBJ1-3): DAGVTQSPTHLIKTRGQQVTLRCSPKSGHDTVSWYQQALGQGPQFIFQYYEEEERQRGNFPDRFSGHQFPNYSSELNVNALLLGDSALYLCASSLTIRGSGNTIYFGEGSWLTVV.

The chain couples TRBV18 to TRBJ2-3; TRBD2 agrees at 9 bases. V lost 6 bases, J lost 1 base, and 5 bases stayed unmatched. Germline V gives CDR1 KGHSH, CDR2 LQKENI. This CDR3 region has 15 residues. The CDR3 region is CASSQIAGGTDTQYF. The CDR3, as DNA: TGTGCCAGCTCGCAAATAGCGGGAGGCACAGATACGCAGTATTTT.

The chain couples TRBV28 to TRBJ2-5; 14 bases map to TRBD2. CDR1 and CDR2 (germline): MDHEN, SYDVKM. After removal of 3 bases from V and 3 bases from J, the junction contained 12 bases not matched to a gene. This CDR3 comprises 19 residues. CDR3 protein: CASSLSFIGTSGREETQYF. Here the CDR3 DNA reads TGTGCCAGCAGTTTGTCGTTTATCGGGACTAGCGGGAGAGAAGAGACCCAGTACTTC.

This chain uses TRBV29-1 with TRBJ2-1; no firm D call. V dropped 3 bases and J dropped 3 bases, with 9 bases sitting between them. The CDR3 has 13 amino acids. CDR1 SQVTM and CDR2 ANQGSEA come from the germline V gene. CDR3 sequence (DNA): TGCAGCGTTGATACGGGTTACTACAATGAGCAGTTCTTC. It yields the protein CSVDTGYYNEQFF.

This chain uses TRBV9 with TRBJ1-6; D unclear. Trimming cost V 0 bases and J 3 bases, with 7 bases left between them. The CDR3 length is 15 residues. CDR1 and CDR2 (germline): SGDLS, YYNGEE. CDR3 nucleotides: TGTGCCAGCAGCGTAGGCGGGAGCTATAATTCACCCCTCCACTTT. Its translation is CASSVGGSYNSPLHF.

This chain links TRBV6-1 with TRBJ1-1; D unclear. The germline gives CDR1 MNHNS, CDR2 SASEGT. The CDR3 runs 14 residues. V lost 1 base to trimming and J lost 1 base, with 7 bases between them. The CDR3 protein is CASSEGIWNTEAFF. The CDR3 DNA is TGTGCCAGCAGTGAAGGTATTTGGAACACTGAAGCTTTCTTT.

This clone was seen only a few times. The CDR3 loop reads CASSQDRLSRYGYTF. In DNA form, the CDR3 reads TGTGCCAGCAGCCAAGATCGTTTAAGCCGGTATGGCTACACCTTC. This rearrangement joins TRBV14 to TRBJ1-2; D call uncertain. The CDR3 is made up of 15 amino acids. The V and J ends lost 0 bases and 5 bases respectively, with 13 bases between them. Germline CDR1 SGHDN, CDR2 FVKESK.

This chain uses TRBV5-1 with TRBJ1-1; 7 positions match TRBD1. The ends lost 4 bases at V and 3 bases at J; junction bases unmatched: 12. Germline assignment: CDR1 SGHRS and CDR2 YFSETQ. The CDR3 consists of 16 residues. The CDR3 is CASSLYRGGTDTEAFF. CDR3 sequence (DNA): TGCGCCAGCAGCCTATACAGGGGTGGTACTGACACTGAAGCTTTCTTT.

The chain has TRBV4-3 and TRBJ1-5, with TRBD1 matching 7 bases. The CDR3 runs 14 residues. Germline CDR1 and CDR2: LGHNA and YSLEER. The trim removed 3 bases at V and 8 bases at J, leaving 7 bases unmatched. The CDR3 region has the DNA TGCGCCAGCAGCCAGGCGACAGGGATGAAGCCCCAGCATTTT. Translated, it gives CASSQATGMKPQHF.

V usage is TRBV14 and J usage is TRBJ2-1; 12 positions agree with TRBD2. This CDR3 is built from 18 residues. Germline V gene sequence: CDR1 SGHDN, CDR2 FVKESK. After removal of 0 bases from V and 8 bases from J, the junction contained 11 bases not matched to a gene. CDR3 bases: TGTGCCAGCAGCCAAGAAGTGACTAGCGGGAGTCTTTTCGATGAGCAGTTCTTC. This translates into CASSQEVTSGSLFDEQFF.

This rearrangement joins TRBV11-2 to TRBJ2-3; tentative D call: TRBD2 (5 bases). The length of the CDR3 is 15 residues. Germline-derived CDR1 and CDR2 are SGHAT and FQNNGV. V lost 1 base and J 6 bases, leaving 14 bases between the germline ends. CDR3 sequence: CASSLGSGNFDTQYF. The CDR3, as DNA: TGTGCCAGCAGCTTAGGGAGCGGAAACTTCGATACGCAGTATTTT.

Here the CDR3 DNA reads TGTGCCAGCAGCCGGGGACTAGCCCAAGAGACCCAGTACTTC. This gives the protein CASSRGLAQETQYF. J is TRBJ2-5 and V is TRBV3-1 (or the pseudogene TRBV3-2); 9 positions match TRBD2. This CDR3 is built from 14 residues. The V gene's germline CDR1 is LGHDT and CDR2 YNNKEL (reference sequence). V shed 4 bases and J 1 base; nucleotides not matched to a gene: 1.

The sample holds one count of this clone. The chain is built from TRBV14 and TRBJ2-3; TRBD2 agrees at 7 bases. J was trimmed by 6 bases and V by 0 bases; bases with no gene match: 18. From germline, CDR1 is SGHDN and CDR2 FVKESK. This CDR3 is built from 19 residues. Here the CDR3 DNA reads TGTGCCAGCAGCCAAGATATCAGAGCTGTGGGAGGGACTCGGGATACGCAGTATTTT. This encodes CASSQDIRAVGGTRDTQYF.

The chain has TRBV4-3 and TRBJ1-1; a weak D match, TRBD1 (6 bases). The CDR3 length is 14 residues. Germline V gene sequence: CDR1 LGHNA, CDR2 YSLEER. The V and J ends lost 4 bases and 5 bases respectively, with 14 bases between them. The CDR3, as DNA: TGCGCCAGCAGCCCAACAGGGTCCCGAACTGAAGCTTTCTTT. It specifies CASSPTGSRTEAFF.

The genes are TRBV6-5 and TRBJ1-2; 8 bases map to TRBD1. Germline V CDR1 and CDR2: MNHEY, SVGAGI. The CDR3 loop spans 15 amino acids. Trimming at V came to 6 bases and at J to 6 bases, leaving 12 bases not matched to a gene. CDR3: CASSDILDRGDGYTF. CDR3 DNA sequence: TGTGCCAGCAGCGATATACTTGACAGGGGAGATGGCTACACCTTC.